This T cell receptor beta chain stems from a study of patients and donors after allogeneic stem cell transplantation. TCRdb passed the RT-PCR reads through MiXCR, listing each CDR3 protein once. The table lists about 960,000 distinct CDR3 sequences, more than 15% of them singletons, with 6% in the top ten. V lost 5 bases to trimming and J lost 0 bases, with 8 bases between them. In germline, CDR1 is SGHVS, CDR2 FQNEAQ. This CDR3 is 15 amino acids long. This clonotype was detected many times. Source material: blood, either unsorted or a sorted T cell fraction (not recorded which). The receptor was derived from a human donor who was either an allogeneic HSCT recipient or a stem cell or donor lymphocyte infusion donor (not recorded which). It is not recorded whose cells these are; they may come from a transplant donor. This rearrangement joins TRBV7-8 to TRBJ2-6; D is unresolved. In nucleotides, the CDR3 is TGTGCCAGCAGCCCTTCAATCTCTGGGGCCAACGTCCTGACTTTC. This gives the protein CASSPSISGANVLTF.